Given below is one T cell receptor beta chain in context. The sample belongs to a study of blood T cell repertoires in COVID-19. Across the whole study: Material from acute and convalescent COVID-19 was sourced from the United States, Italy and Spain.

Unmatched junction bases numbered 12, after V lost 3 bases and J lost 4 bases. Germline V gene data show CDR1 as SGHNT and CDR2 as YYREEE (reference sequence). The CDR3 consists of 17 residues. In assigning cohorts, the study relied on participant-reported clinical history. Repertoires were generated with immunoSEQ multiplex PCR, while TCRdb's copy carries only in-frame clones and drops some. The sample lists hundreds of thousands of clones, roughly nine tenths seen once, with 1% to 1.3% in the top ten. The chain uses TRBV5-4 and TRBJ1-3; 8 nucleotides align to TRBD1. Source material: PBMCs or T cells enriched from blood (not recorded which). The receptor was isolated from a man aged 25 to 45 who had recovered from COVID-19. As DNA, the CDR3 is TGTGCCAGCAGCTCAACAACACTCAGGGGGCTCGGAAACACCATATATTTT. It encodes CASSSTTLRGLGNTIYF. Using reference TRBV5-4 and TRBJ1-3 for the parts outside the CDR3, the full variable domain is ETGVTQSPTHLIKTRGQQVTLRCSSQSGHNTVSWYQQALGQGPQFIFQYYREEENGRGNFPPRFSGLQFPNYSSELNVNALELDDSALYLCASSSTTLRGLGNTIYFGEGSWLTVV.